This is a list of T cell receptor beta chains from one sample in a study of blood T cell repertoires in COVID-19. This table comes from immunoSEQ multiplex PCR, and its TCRdb copy is limited to in-frame clones, with some not included. The sample yields more than 80,000 clones, more than 75% seen once. Input material: peripheral blood. The receptors stem from a man in his forties with acute or convalescent COVID-19. CDR3s include the opening cysteine and the closing phenylalanine or tryptophan. A D gene is named only where the DNA matches it firmly. The size of a clone is reported for some rows only, either as once, few or many, or as a class for expanded clones.

j_gene,d_gene,abundance,v_gene,CDR3nt,CDR3aa
TRBJ2-7,NA,NA,TRBV5-8,TGTGCCAGCAGCTTGGCGATGTACGCCGGCTCCTACGAGCAGTACTTC,CASSLAMYAGSYEQYF
TRBJ1-5,NA,few,TRBV9,TGTGCCAGCAGCGTAGGGGAGGGGAATCAGCCCCAGCATTTT,CASSVGEGNQPQHF
TRBJ1-2,TRBD1,NA,TRBV6-2/TRBV6-3,TGTGCCAGCAGCCCAGGGAATAGGGGGCTCGGCTACACCTTC,CASSPGNRGLGYTF
TRBJ2-7,TRBD1,NA,TRBV4-2,TGTGCCAGCAGCCAGTTCGACAGGGGGCTCTACGAGCAGTACTTC,CASSQFDRGLYEQYF
TRBJ1-1,TRBD1,NA,TRBV5-4,TGTGCCAGCAGCTTGACAGGGGTGAGCACTGAAGCTTTCTTT,CASSLTGVSTEAFF
TRBJ2-7,NA,once,TRBV13,TGTGCCAGCAGGCTCACAGGATACTACGAGCAGTACTTC,CASRLTGYYEQYF
TRBJ2-2,TRBD2,NA,TRBV5-1,TGCGCCAGCAGCGAGCCAACGGGGGGCACCGGGGAGCTGTTTTTT,CASSEPTGGTGELFF
TRBJ2-3,NA,NA,TRBV19,TGTGCCAGTAGGCCGCGCGCAGCAGGAGATACGCAGTATTTT,CASRPRAAGDTQYF
TRBJ2-2,TRBD2,NA,TRBV7-3,TGTGCCAGCAGCTTAGCCCCTAGCGGGGAGGACGGGGAGCTGTTTTTT,CASSLAPSGEDGELFF
TRBJ2-7,NA,NA,TRBV19,TGTGCCAGTAGTCCCCCTCGTCAGGGTTCGGACGAGCAGTACTTC,CASSPPRQGSDEQYF
TRBJ2-1,TRBD2,NA,TRBV4-2,TGTGCCAGCAGCCAAGATAGGGCGGGAGGGTACAATGAGCAGTTCTTC,CASSQDRAGGYNEQFF
TRBJ1-2,NA,NA,TRBV6-1,TGTGCCAGCAGTGAAGAACCAGTCTATGGCTACACCTTC,CASSEEPVYGYTF
TRBJ1-4,TRBD1,once,TRBV4-1,TGCGCCAGCAGCCAAGATGGCAGGGGGCCCGGATTAGATGAAAAACTGTTTTTT,CASSQDGRGPGLDEKLFF
TRBJ1-1,NA,NA,TRBV14,TGTGCCAGCAGCCGCGCGCGGAACACTGAAGCTTTCTTT,CASSRARNTEAFF
TRBJ1-1,TRBD1,NA,TRBV7-9,TGTGCCAGCAGCTTAGCTCCTGGACAGGGAAAGACTGAAGCTTTCTTT,CASSLAPGQGKTEAFF
TRBJ2-7,TRBD1,few,TRBV5-1,TGCGCCAGCAGTTCCCCAGGGGGCCTTTTTTACGAGCAGTACTTC,CASSSPGGLFYEQYF
TRBJ1-1,TRBD1,few,TRBV7-3,TGTGCCAGCAGCCCTACGACAGGGGGCTTGACTGAAGCTTTCTTT,CASSPTTGGLTEAFF
TRBJ2-2,NA,NA,TRBV2,TGTGCCAGCCTTCGGGGGGCCAACACCGGGGAGCTGTTTTTT,CASLRGANTGELFF
TRBJ1-1,NA,once,TRBV11-2,TGTGCCAGCAGCTTAGTCTGGCAGGCTGAGACTGAAGCTTTCTTT,CASSLVWQAETEAFF
TRBJ1-1,TRBD1,NA,TRBV7-9,TGTGCCAGCAGCTGGACAGGGGGGGAGAACACTGAAGCTTTCTTT,CASSWTGGENTEAFF
TRBJ2-1,TRBD2,NA,TRBV4-2,TGTGCCAGCAGCCAAGACTATTCGGGGGGCAATGAGCAGTTCTTC,CASSQDYSGGNEQFF
TRBJ1-4,TRBD1,NA,TRBV7-8,TGTGCCAGCAGCCCAGGACAGGGTGCGGGAACTAATGAAAAACTGTTTTTT,CASSPGQGAGTNEKLFF
TRBJ1-1,NA,NA,TRBV6-5,TGTGCCAGCAGTTACTCGATCGGGGGTCGGACTGAAGCTTTCTTT,CASSYSIGGRTEAFF
TRBJ2-7,NA,NA,TRBV15,TGTGCCACCAGCCCAGGGGCCAACTACGAGCAGTACTTC,CATSPGANYEQYF
TRBJ1-1,NA,NA,TRBV11-1,TGTGCCAGCAGCTTGGCAGGGGATCGAGCTTTCTTT,CASSLAGDRAFF
TRBJ1-2,NA,NA,TRBV6-5,TGTGCCAGCGGGAGTGGGGTTGGCTACACCTTC,CASGSGVGYTF
TRBJ1-4,NA,NA,TRBV11-2,TGTGCCAGCAGCTTGAGACAGAATGAAAAACTGTTTTTT,CASSLRQNEKLFF
TRBJ2-3,NA,NA,TRBV7-2,TGTGCCAGCAGCTTAGTGCGGGGAGATACGCAGTATTTT,CASSLVRGDTQYF
TRBJ1-1,NA,NA,TRBV7-2,TGTGCCAGCAGCAGAACAGCGAACACTGAAGCTTTCTTT,CASSRTANTEAFF
TRBJ2-2,NA,once,TRBV4-3,TGCGCCAGCAGCCCACCTGCGGTCTCCGGGGAGCTGTTTTTT,CASSPPAVSGELFF
TRBJ2-6,TRBD1,NA,TRBV25-1,TGTGCCAGCAGTGGACGACAGGGGGCGCCTGGGGCCAACGTCCTGACTTTC,CASSGRQGAPGANVLTF
TRBJ1-1,TRBD1,NA,TRBV9,TGTGCCAGCAGCGTAGGTCTGGGACAGGGGCTTACTGAAGCTTTCTTT,CASSVGLGQGLTEAFF
TRBJ2-1,TRBD2,NA,TRBV11-3,TGTGCCAGCAGCGGCTGGTCTAGCGGGGGGCCCAATGAGCAGTTCTTC,CASSGWSSGGPNEQFF
TRBJ2-3,TRBD2,NA,TRBV10-3,TGTGCCATCAGTGAGCCTAGCGGGATGTCCACAGATACGCAGTATTTT,CAISEPSGMSTDTQYF
TRBJ2-3,TRBD1,NA,TRBV9,TGTGCCAGCAGCGTAGGGCAGGGGGCAGATACGCAGTATTTT,CASSVGQGADTQYF
TRBJ2-7,NA,NA,TRBV7-2,TGTGCCAGCAGCTTTCCGGGGGGCCGCAACGAGCAGTACTTC,CASSFPGGRNEQYF
TRBJ1-1,NA,NA,TRBV6-6,TGTGCCAGCAGCGCGGGGCGCCGGAACACTGAAGCTTTCTTT,CASSAGRRNTEAFF
TRBJ1-5,TRBD1,NA,TRBV9,TGTGCCAGCAGCGTAGAAGACAGGGGTGGTCAGCCCCAGCATTTT,CASSVEDRGGQPQHF
TRBJ1-2,NA,NA,TRBV5-1,TGCGCCAGCAGCTTGGGCGGGGGCCGATCCTATGGCTACACCTTC,CASSLGGGRSYGYTF
TRBJ2-1,TRBD2,NA,TRBV2,TGTGCCAGCAATCAATTCCAGGGACTAGCGGTTAATGAGCAGTTCTTC,CASNQFQGLAVNEQFF
TRBJ2-3,TRBD2,once,TRBV19,TGTGCCAGTAGTATTTCCCCGGGAGGAGGCAGCACAGATACGCAGTATTTT,CASSISPGGGSTDTQYF
TRBJ2-4,TRBD1,NA,TRBV7-2,TGTGCCAGCAGTAAAGGGGGCCTAGCCAAAAACATTCAGTACTTC,CASSKGGLAKNIQYF
TRBJ1-3,NA,NA,TRBV12-3/TRBV12-4,TGTGCCAGCACCCCTACGGCTGGAAACACCATATATTTT,CASTPTAGNTIYF
TRBJ1-5,NA,NA,TRBV19,TGTGCCAGTAGTGACAGACACAATCAGCCCCAGCATTTT,CASSDRHNQPQHF
TRBJ1-1,TRBD1,NA,TRBV29-1,TGCAGCGTTTCAACCCGGACAGGGGTCACTGAAGCTTTCTTT,CSVSTRTGVTEAFF